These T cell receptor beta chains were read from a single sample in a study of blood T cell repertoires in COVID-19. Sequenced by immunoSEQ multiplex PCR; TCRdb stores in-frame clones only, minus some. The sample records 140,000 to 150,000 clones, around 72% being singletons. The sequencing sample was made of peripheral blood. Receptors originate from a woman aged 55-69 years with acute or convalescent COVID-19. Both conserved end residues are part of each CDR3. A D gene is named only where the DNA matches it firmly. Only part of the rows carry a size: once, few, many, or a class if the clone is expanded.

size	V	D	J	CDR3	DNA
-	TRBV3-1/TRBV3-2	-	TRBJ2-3	CASSPGLKGNTQYF	TGTGCCAGCAGCCCAGGACTCAAAGGGAATACGCAGTATTTT
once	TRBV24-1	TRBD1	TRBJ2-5	CATSGQGQSETQYF	TGTGCCACCAGTGGACAGGGACAATCCGAGACCCAGTACTTC
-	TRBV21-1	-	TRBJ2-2	CASSKDRGRGGELFF	TGTGCCAGCAGCAAGGACAGGGGGCGCGGCGGGGAGCTGTTTTTT
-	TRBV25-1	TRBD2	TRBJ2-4	CASSGLAGVRYF	TGTGCCAGCAGTGGACTAGCGGGAGTTCGGTACTTC
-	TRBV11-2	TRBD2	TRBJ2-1	CASSPLEGGRGEQFF	TGTGCCAGCAGTCCCCTCGAGGGAGGGCGGGGTGAGCAGTTCTTC
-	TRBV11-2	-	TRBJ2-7	CASSSRTNPYF	TGTGCCAGCAGCTCCCGGACTAACCCGTACTTC
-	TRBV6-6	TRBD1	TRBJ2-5	CASSYSRGPHQETQYF	TGTGCCAGCAGTTACTCGAGGGGGCCCCACCAAGAGACCCAGTACTTC
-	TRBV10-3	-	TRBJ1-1	CAISERGTEAFF	TGTGCCATCAGTGAACGGGGCACTGAAGCTTTCTTT
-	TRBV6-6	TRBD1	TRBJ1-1	CASIGTGTYTEAFF	TGTGCCAGCATAGGGACAGGGACGTACACTGAAGCTTTCTTT
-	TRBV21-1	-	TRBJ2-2	CARRTGNTGELFF	TGTGCCAGACGGACAGGAAACACCGGGGAGCTGTTTTTT
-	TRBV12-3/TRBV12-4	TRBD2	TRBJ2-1	CASREAGRRAFF	TGTGCCAGCAGAGAAGCGGGGCGTCGGGCGTTCTTC
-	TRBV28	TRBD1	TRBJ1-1	CASSSFAGTGKKGETEAFF	TGTGCCAGCAGTTCCTTTGCCGGGACAGGGAAGAAAGGAGAGACTGAAGCTTTCTTT
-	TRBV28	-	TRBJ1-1	CASSLPAEQRDTEAFF	TGTGCCAGCAGTTTACCAGCAGAACAGAGGGACACTGAAGCTTTCTTT
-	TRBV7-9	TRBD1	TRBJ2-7	CASSSYGAGGFSYEQYF	TGTGCCAGCAGCTCCTACGGGGCAGGGGGATTCTCCTACGAGCAGTACTTC
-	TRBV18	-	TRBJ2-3	CASSLLSTDTQYF	TGTGCCAGCTCACTTTTAAGCACAGATACGCAGTATTTT
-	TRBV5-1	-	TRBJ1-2	CASSQEPLNYGYTF	TGCGCCAGCAGCCAAGAACCACTGAACTATGGCTACACCTTC
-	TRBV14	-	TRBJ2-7	CASSQDLGSPLTSEQYF	TGTGCCAGCAGCCAAGATCTGGGTAGCCCTCTTACGAGCGAGCAGTACTTC
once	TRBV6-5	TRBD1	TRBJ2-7	CASSSGQGPAYEQYF	TGTGCCAGCAGTTCGGGACAGGGGCCCGCCTACGAGCAGTACTTC
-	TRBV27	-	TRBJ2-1	CASSYRGQFYNEQFF	TGTGCCAGCAGTTATCGCGGACAGTTCTACAATGAGCAGTTCTTC
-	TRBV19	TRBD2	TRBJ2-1	CASSIKGLALSSYNEQFF	TGTGCCAGTAGTATAAAGGGACTAGCGCTAAGCTCCTACAATGAGCAGTTCTTC
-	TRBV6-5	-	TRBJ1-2	CASSYSFQGAGYTF	TGTGCCAGCAGTTACTCGTTCCAGGGCGCTGGCTACACCTTC
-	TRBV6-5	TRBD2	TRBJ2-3	CASSYEVAGGTDTQYF	TGTGCCAGCAGTTACGAAGTAGCGGGAGGGACAGATACGCAGTATTTT
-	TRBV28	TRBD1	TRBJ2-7	CASRTGTVPYEQYF	TGTGCCAGCAGGACCGGGACAGTACCCTACGAGCAGTACTTC
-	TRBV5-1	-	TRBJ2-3	CASSLEARTDTQYF	TGCGCCAGCAGCTTGGAGGCTAGGACAGATACGCAGTATTTT
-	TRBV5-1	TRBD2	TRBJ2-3	CASSLRLAVTDTQYF	TGCGCCAGCAGCTTGCGTCTAGCGGTCACAGATACGCAGTATTTT
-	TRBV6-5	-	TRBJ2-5	CASRRQQETQYF	TGTGCCAGCAGACGACAGCAAGAGACCCAGTACTTC
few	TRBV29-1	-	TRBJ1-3	CSVHIQGNDATIYF	TGCAGCGTTCATATACAGGGTAACGACGCCACCATATATTTT
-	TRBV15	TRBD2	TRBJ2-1	CATSRGLAGGYNEQFF	TGTGCCACCAGCAGAGGACTAGCGGGAGGTTACAATGAGCAGTTCTTC
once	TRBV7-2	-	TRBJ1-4	CASSLAVGEKLFF	TGTGCCAGCAGCTTAGCGGTCGGGGAAAAACTGTTTTTT
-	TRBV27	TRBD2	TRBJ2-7	CASSLSGSPVYEQYF	TGTGCCAGCAGCCTTAGCGGGAGCCCCGTCTACGAGCAGTACTTC
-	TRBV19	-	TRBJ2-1	CASSRASNEQFF	TGTGCCAGTAGCCGCGCCTCCAATGAGCAGTTCTTC
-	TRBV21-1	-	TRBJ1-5	CASSLEGAHNQPQHF	TGTGCCAGCAGCCTTGAGGGCGCCCACAATCAGCCCCAGCATTTT
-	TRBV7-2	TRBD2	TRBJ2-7	CASSLRTSGISYEQYF	TGTGCCAGCAGCTTACGGACTAGCGGGATTTCCTACGAGCAGTACTTC
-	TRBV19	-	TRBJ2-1	CASSFGLLPLNEQFF	TGTGCCAGTAGTTTCGGACTACTGCCCCTCAATGAGCAGTTCTTC
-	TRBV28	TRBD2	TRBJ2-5	CASSFSASGSETQYF	TGTGCCAGCAGTTTTTCGGCTAGCGGGAGTGAGACCCAGTACTTC
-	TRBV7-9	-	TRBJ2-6	CAEGRTSGANVLTF	TGTGCCGAGGGCAGAACCTCTGGGGCCAACGTCCTGACTTTC
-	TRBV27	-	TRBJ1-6	CASSLIGGGGSYNSPLHF	TGTGCCAGCAGTTTAATCGGAGGGGGGGGCTCCTATAATTCACCCCTCCACTTT
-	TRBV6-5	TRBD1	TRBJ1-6	CASKIEDRPGSPLHF	TGTGCCAGCAAAATTGAGGACAGGCCAGGTTCACCCCTCCACTTT
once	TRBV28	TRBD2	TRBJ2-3	CASRSGGSSDTQYF	TGTGCCAGCAGGTCGGGCGGGAGTTCTGATACGCAGTATTTT
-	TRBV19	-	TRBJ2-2	CASSGAGELFF	TGTGCCAGTAGTGGAGCCGGGGAGCTGTTTTTT
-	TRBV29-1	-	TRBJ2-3	CSVGGLWGTDTQYF	TGCAGCGTTGGGGGACTGTGGGGCACAGATACGCAGTATTTT
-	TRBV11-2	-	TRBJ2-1	CASSLGYRLVGLNNEQFF	TGTGCCAGCAGCTTAGGCTACAGGTTAGTTGGGCTTAACAATGAGCAGTTCTTC
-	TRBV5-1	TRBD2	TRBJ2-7	CASSLQSSGRSYEQYF	TGCGCCAGCAGCTTGCAGTCTAGCGGGAGGAGTTACGAGCAGTACTTC
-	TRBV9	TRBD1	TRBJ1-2	CASSVGIQQGAIYGYTF	TGTGCCAGCAGCGTAGGTATCCAACAGGGGGCGATCTATGGCTACACCTTC
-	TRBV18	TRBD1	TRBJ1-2	CASRDSPYGYTF	TGTGCCAGCCGGGACAGCCCCTATGGCTACACCTTC
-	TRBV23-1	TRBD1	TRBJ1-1	CASSHDRVKNTEAFF	TGCGCCAGCAGTCATGACAGGGTTAAAAACACTGAAGCTTTCTTT